This TCR beta chain was observed in a study of early T cells in non-severe SARS-CoV-2 infection. This clonotype has only a few counts. Deletions cut 4 bases from V and 5 bases from J, with 12 bases between. The V gene's germline CDR1 is SGHNT and CDR2 YYREEE (reference sequence). CDR3 length: 13 residues. TCRdb re-derived calls from the 5' RACE reads in MiXCR, one entry per CDR3 protein. Of about 89,000 distinct CDR3 sequences listed, roughly 14% were seen once; the top ten hold just under 0.6%. This chain links TRBV5-4 with TRBJ2-5; no clear D gene. Sequenced material: whole blood. This clonotype was sampled from an adult who was a healthcare worker with PCR-confirmed SARS-CoV-2 infection or an uninfected control (not recorded which). For the CDR3, the DNA is TGTGCCAGCAGCCCCTACGAGAGGGAGACCCAGTACTTC. Translated, it gives CASSPYERETQYF.